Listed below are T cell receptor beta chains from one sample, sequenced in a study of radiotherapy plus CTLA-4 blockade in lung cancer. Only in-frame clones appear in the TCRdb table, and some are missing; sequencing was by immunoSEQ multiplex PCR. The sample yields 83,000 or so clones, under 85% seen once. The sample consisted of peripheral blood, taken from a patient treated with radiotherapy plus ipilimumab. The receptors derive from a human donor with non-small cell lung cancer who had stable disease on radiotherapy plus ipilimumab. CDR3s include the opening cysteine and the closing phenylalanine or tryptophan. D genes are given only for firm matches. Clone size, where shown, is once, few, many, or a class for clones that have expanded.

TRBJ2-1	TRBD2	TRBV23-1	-	TGCGCCAGCAGTCGCGTCCCCTTGGGGGGGTTTTACAATGAGCAGTTCTTC	CASSRVPLGGFYNEQFF
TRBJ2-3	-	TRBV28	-	TGTGCCAGCAGTACCGGCGGGGCCAGGGGAATAGATACGCAGTATTTT	CASSTGGARGIDTQYF
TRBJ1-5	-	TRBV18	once	TGTGCCAGCTCCAGGGAGGCGCAAGGCAATCAGCCCCAGCATTTT	CASSREAQGNQPQHF
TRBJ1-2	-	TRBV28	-	TGTGCCAGCAGTTTTCCAGGGGACTATGGCTACACCTTC	CASSFPGDYGYTF
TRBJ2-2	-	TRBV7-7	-	TGTGCTAGCCGGGGGTCGAACACCGGGGAGCTGTTTTTT	CASRGSNTGELFF
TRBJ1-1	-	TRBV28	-	TGTGCCACGGGGGCACGGGCTGAAGCTTTCTTT	CATGARAEAFF
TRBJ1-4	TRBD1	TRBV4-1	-	TGCGCCAGCAGCCAATTAACCCCGGGACAGGGGATAGGGGAAAAACTGTTTTTT	CASSQLTPGQGIGEKLFF
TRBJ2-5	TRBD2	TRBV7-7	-	TGTGCTAGCAGCTTAGCGGGGACTGGGGAGACCCAGTACTTC	CASSLAGTGETQYF
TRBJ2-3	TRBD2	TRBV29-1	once	TGCAGCACCCCCGTCGAAGGGGGACTAGCAGATACGCAGTATTTT	CSTPVEGGLADTQYF
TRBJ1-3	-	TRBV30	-	TGTGCCTGGAGTGTCTCCTCTGGAAACACCATATATTTT	CAWSVSSGNTIYF
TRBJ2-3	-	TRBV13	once	TGTGCCAGCAGACTAGGGGTGTTGACAGATACGCAGTATTTT	CASRLGVLTDTQYF
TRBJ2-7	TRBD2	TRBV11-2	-	TGTGCCAGCAGTTCGCCGGCACTAGCGAACTACGAGCAGTACTTC	CASSSPALANYEQYF
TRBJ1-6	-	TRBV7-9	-	TGTGCCAGCAGCCAAGGGCTACCCATAGATAATTCACCCCTCCACTTT	CASSQGLPIDNSPLHF
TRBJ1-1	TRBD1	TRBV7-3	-	TGTGCCAGCAGCTCAAAGGGGACAGGGGGCGGGACTGAAGCTTTCTTT	CASSSKGTGGGTEAFF
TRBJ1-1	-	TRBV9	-	TGTGCCAGCAGCGTAGTGTCGAACACTGAAGCTTTCTTT	CASSVVSNTEAFF
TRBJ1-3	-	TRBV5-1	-	TGCGCCAGCAAGGACAGTGGAAACACCATATATTTT	CASKDSGNTIYF
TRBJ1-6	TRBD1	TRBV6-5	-	TGTGCCAGCAGTGCGACAGGGTACCACTTT	CASSATGYHF
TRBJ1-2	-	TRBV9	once	TGTGCCAGCAGCGTAGTAGGAGACGGGCTCTATGGCTACACCTTC	CASSVVGDGLYGYTF
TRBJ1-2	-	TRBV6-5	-	TGTGCCAGCAGTTACTCAGGACAGTTTAACTATGGCTACACCTTC	CASSYSGQFNYGYTF
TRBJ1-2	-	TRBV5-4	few	TGTGCCAGCAGCTTTACAGGAGCTAACTATGGCTACACCTTC	CASSFTGANYGYTF
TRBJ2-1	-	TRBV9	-	TGTGCCAGCAGCGTTCTTCTGGAATCTGGGGAGCAGTTCTTC	CASSVLLESGEQFF
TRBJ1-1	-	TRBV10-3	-	TGTGCCATCAGTTTTGACAGCTTAGGCACTGAAGCTTTCTTT	CAISFDSLGTEAFF
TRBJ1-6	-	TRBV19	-	TGTGCCAGTAGTAGCGGCGCAGATTCACCCCTCCACTTT	CASSSGADSPLHF
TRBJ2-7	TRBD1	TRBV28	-	TGTGCCAGCAGCCCAACCCCCAGGACAGGGCGCTACGAGCAGTACTTC	CASSPTPRTGRYEQYF
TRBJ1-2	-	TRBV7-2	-	TGTGCCAGCAGCTCCTACCTCCAAGGGGGGGGTTTCTATGGCTACACCTTC	CASSSYLQGGGFYGYTF
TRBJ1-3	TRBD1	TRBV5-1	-	TGCGCCAGCAGGACAGGGTCTGGAAACACCATATATTTT	CASRTGSGNTIYF
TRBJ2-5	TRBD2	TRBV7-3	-	TGTGCCAGCAGCTTGAGCGGGAGACGAGAGACCCAGTACTTC	CASSLSGRRETQYF
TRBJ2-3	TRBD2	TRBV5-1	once	TGCGCCAGCAGCTTTAGCGGGGCCCACACAGATACGCAGTATTTT	CASSFSGAHTDTQYF
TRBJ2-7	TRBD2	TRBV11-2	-	TGTGCCAGCAGCTTAGTTTCTAGCGGGGGGTTCTACGAGCAGTACTTC	CASSLVSSGGFYEQYF
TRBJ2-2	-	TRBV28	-	TGTGCCAGCACCTACTCCGGGGCGAACACCGGGGAGCTGTTTTTT	CASTYSGANTGELFF
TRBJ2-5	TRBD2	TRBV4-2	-	TGTGCCAGCAGCCAAGAGCCGGGACTAGCGGGAGGAGATGGGACCCAGTACTTC	CASSQEPGLAGGDGTQYF
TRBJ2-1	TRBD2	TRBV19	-	TGTGCCAGTAGTAGCGGGGGGGCCTACAATGAGCAGTTCTTC	CASSSGGAYNEQFF
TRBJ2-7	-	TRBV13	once	TGTGCCAGCAGCACTGGGAGAGTATACGAGCAGTACTTC	CASSTGRVYEQYF
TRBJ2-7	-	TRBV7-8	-	TGTGCCAGCAGCCCCGATCTGGGGTCCTACGAGCAGTACTTC	CASSPDLGSYEQYF
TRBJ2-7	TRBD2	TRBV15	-	TGTGCCACCAGCAGAGTGACTAGCGGACCCTACGAGCAGTACTTC	CATSRVTSGPYEQYF
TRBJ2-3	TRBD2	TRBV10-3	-	TGTGCCATCAGTGGGGGACTAGCCACAGATACGCAGTATTTT	CAISGGLATDTQYF
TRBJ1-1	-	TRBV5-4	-	TGTGCCAGCAGCGGACCCCTCGGGGACACTGAAGCTTTCTTT	CASSGPLGDTEAFF
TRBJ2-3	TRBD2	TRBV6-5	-	TGTGCCAGCAGTTCGTCGCTAGCGGGAGAGGCCGATACGCAGTATTTT	CASSSSLAGEADTQYF
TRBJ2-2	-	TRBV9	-	TGTGCCAGCAGCGGATCAGGACTTGAGTTTGCCGGGGAGCTGTTTTTT	CASSGSGLEFAGELFF
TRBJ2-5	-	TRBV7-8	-	TGTGCCAGCAGCTTAGATATCGGGCCCCAAGAGACCCAGTACTTC	CASSLDIGPQETQYF
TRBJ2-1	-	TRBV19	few	TGTGCCAGTAGTACTCCACGCCGACTAGGTTGGAATGAGCAGTTCTTC	CASSTPRRLGWNEQFF
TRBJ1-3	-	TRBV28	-	TGTGCCAGCAGTTCCCCGCAGAGGGCACGTGGAAACACCATATATTTT	CASSSPQRARGNTIYF
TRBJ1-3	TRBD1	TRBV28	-	TGTGCCAGCAGTGCGCAGGGGGTAGGGACTGGAAACACCATATATTTT	CASSAQGVGTGNTIYF
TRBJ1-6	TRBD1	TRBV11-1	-	TGTGCCAGCAGCTTAATGACAGGGGATAATTCACCCCTCCACTTT	CASSLMTGDNSPLHF
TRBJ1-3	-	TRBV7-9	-	TGTGCCAGCAGCTTTTTCAGCTTAAGCTCTGGAAACACCATATATTTT	CASSFFSLSSGNTIYF
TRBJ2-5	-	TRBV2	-	TGTGCCACCTCGGGGGGCCGGGGAGAGACCCAGTACTTC	CATSGGRGETQYF
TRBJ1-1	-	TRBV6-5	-	TGTGCCAGCAGCCCCTCGGGCAGGGGAACTGAAGCTTTCTTT	CASSPSGRGTEAFF
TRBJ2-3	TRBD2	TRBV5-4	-	TGTGCCAGCAGCTTGGTGCCTAGCGGGGGGGCGACGCAGTATTTT	CASSLVPSGGATQYF
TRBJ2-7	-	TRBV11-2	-	TGTGCCAGCAGCTTAGAAAGGACAACCTACGAGCAGTACTTC	CASSLERTTYEQYF
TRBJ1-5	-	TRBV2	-	TGTGCCAGCAGTGAGGAGGCGGGGGTTAGCAATCAGCCCCAGCATTTT	CASSEEAGVSNQPQHF